The clone carrying this T cell receptor beta chain was picked up many times. What it recognizes is unknown. The sample belongs to a study of T-cell reconstitution after alpha-beta-depleted transplantation in children. Germline V gene lookup returns CDR1 DFQATT and CDR2 SNEGSKA (reference sequence). The CDR3 has 13 residues. With 6 bases clipped from V and 5 bases from J, the junction kept 5 bases outside the gene matches. Unique molecular identifiers were incorporated during preparation of the TCRbeta library. Each CDR3 protein gets one entry after TCRdb re-called the PCR reads with MiXCR. The sample consists of just over 200,000 distinct CDR3 sequences, about 8.2% of them appearing once. The study's findings and limits: Several hundred expanded graft clones reportedly were the source of alpha-beta T cells about two months after transplant. T-cell numbers and diversity, one year after transplant, stemmed largely from T cells that were newly produced.

The sequences come from PBMCs, mostly from graft donor cells, collected 360 days after TCRalphabeta/CD19-depleted stem cell transplant. The V and J genes are TRBV20-1 and TRBJ1-1; TRBD1 matches at 11 bases. The TCR comes from a male patient between 2 and 15 years old who had a stem cell transplant for acute myeloid leukemia, so the T cells may come from the graft donor. This chain's CDR3 is CSAEGQGETEAFF. The CDR3 nucleotides read TGCAGTGCAGAGGGACAGGGGGAGACTGAAGCTTTCTTT.